This TCR beta chain was sequenced during a study of siplizumab effects on memory and regulatory T cells. Germline V gene sequence: CDR1 SGHNT, CDR2 YYREEE (reference sequence). V lost 4 bases and J lost 6; bases outside the gene matches: 3. The CDR3 contains 15 residues. Sequencing was performed with immunoSEQ multiplex PCR; in TCRdb, only in-frame clones are kept and a portion is missing. The sample records more than 60,000 clones, roughly 93% being singletons. Sequenced: CD8+ T cells sorted from blood. The V and J genes are TRBV5-4 and TRBJ2-2, with 13 bases fitting TRBD2. The receptor comes from a human donor in good health. The CDR3 here is CASSPGLAGPGELFF. The CDR3 DNA follows: TGTGCCAGCAGCCCGGGACTAGCGGGGCCCGGGGAGCTGTTTTTT.